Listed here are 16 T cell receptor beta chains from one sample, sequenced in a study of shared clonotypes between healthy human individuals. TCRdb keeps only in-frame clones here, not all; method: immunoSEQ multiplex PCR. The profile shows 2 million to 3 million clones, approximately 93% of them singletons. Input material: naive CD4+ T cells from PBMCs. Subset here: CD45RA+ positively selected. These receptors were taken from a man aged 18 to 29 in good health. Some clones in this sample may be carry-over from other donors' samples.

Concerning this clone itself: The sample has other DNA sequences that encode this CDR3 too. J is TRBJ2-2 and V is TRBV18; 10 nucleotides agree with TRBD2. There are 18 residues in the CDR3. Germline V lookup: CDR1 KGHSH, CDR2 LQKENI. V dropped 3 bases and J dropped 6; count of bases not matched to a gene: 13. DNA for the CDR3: TGTGCCAGCTCACCCGTCCAGGGGCTAGCGGGAGACCCCGGGGAGCTGTTTTTT. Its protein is CASSPVQGLAGDPGELFF. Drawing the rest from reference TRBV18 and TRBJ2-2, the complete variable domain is NAGVMQNPRHLVRRRGQEARLRCSPMKGHSHVYWYRQLPEEGLKFMVYLQKENIIDESGMPKERFSAEFPKEGPSILRIQQVVRGDSAAYFCASSPVQGLAGDPGELFFGEGSRLTVL.

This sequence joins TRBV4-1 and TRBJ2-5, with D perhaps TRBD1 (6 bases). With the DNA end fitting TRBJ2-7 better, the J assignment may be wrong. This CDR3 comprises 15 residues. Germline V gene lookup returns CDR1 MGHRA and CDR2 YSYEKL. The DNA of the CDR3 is TGCGCCAGCAGCCAAGGGCACAGGGCGGTATACGAGCAGTACTTC. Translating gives CASSQGHRAVYEQYF.

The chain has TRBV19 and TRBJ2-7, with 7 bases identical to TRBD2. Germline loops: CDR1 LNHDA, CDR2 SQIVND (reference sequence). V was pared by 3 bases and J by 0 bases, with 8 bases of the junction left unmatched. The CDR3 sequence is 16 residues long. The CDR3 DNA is TGTGCCAGTAGTATTCATGGAAGCGGGACCTCCTACGAGCAGTACTTC. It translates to CASSIHGSGTSYEQYF.

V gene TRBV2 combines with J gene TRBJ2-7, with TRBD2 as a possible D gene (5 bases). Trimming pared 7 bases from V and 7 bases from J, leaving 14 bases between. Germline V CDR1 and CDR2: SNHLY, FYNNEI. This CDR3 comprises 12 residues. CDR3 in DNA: TGTGCCAGCAACCCGGAACTAGTTGAGCAGTACTTC. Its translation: CASNPELVEQYF.

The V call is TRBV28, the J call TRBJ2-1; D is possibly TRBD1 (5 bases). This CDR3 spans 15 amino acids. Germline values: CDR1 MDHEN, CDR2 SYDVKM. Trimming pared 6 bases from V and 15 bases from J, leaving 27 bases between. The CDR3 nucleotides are TGTGCCAGCAGACATCCCCGGAGCAGGGCGTCTCCCGGGTTCTTC. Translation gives CASRHPRSRASPGFF.

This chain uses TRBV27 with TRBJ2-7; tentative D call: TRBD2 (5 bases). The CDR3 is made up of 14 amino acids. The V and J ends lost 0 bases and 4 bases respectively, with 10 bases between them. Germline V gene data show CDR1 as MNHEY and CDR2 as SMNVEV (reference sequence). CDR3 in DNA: TGTGCCAGCAGTTTATCGTTCGGAGGATACGAGCAGTACTTC. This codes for CASSLSFGGYEQYF.

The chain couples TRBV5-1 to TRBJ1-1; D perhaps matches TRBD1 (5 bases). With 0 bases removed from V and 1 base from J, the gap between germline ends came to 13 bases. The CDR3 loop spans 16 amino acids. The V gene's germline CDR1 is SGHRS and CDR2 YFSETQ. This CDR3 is CASSLAGGDPNTEAFF. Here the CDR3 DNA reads TGCGCCAGCAGCTTGGCGGGGGGGGACCCGAACACTGAAGCTTTCTTT.

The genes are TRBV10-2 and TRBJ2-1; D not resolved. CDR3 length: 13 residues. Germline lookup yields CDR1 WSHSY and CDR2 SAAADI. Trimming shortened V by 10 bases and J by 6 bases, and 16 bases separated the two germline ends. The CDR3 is CAISPEISNEQFF. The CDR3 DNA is TGCGCCATCAGCCCCGAGATTAGCAATGAGCAGTTCTTC.

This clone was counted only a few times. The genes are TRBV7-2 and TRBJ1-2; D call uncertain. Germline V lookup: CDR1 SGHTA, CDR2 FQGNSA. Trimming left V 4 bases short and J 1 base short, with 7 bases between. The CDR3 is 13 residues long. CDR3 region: CASSSLSNYGYTF. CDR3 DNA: TGTGCCAGCAGCTCACTTAGTAACTATGGCTACACCTTC. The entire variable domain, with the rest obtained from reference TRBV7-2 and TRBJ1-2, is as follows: GAGVSQSPSNKVTEKGKDVELRCDPISGHTALYWYRQSLGQGLEFLIYFQGNSAPDKSGLPSDRFSAERTGGSVSTLTIQRTQQEDSAVYLCASSSLSNYGYTFGSGTRLTVV.

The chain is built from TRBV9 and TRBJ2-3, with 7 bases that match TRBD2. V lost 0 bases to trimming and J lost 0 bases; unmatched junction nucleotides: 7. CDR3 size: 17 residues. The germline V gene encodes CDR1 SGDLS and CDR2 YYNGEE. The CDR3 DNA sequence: TGTGCCAGCAGCGTAGGGGTGGGAGCGGGAAGCACAGATACGCAGTATTTT. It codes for CASSVGVGAGSTDTQYF.

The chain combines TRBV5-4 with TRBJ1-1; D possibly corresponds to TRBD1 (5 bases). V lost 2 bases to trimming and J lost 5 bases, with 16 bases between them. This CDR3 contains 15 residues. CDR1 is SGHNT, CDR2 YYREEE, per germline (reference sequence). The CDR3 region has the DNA TGTGCCAGCAGCTTATATAGCCGGGGGGTAACTGAAGCTTTCTTT. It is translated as CASSLYSRGVTEAFF.

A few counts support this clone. The chain's CDR3 is CSAGQGYEAFF. CDR3 DNA: TGCAGTGCGGGACAGGGGTATGAAGCTTTCTTT. V usage is TRBV20-1 and J usage is TRBJ1-1; 10 positions match TRBD1. The CDR3 covers 11 residues. Germline V lookup: CDR1 DFQATT, CDR2 SNEGSKA (reference sequence). V gave up 6 bases and J gave up 7 bases; unmatched junction bases: 2.

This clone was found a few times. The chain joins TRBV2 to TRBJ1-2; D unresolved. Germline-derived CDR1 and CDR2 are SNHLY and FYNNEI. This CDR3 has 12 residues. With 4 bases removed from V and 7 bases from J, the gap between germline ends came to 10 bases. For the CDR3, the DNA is TGTGCCAGCAGTGGGCAGGCGGCTGGCTACACCTTC. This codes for CASSGQAAGYTF.

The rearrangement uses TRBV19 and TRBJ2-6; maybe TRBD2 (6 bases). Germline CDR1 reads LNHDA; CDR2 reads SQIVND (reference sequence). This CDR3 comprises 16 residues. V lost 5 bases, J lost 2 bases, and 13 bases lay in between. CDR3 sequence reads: CASSPQSGPGANVLTF. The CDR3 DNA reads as TGTGCCAGTAGTCCCCAGAGCGGGCCTGGGGCCAACGTCCTGACTTTC. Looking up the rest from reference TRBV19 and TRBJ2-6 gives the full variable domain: DGGITQSPKYLFRKEGQNVTLSCEQNLNHDAMYWYRQDPGQGLRLIYYSQIVNDFQKGDIAEGYSVSREKKESFPLTVTSAQKNPTAFYLCASSPQSGPGANVLTFGAGSRLTVL.

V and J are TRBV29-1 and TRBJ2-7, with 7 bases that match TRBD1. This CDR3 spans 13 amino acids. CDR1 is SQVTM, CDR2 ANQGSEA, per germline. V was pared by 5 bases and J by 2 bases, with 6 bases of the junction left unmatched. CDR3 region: CSVKGTVTYEQYF. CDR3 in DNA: TGCAGCGTTAAGGGGACAGTAACCTACGAGCAGTACTTC.

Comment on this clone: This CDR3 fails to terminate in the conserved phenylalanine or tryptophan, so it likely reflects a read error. CDR3 nucleotides: TGTGCCAGCAGCTCCGGTAATACAGGGGTTTTTGGCTACACCCTC. Translated: CASSSGNTGVFGYTL. The chain uses TRBV5-4 and TRBJ1-2; 7 bases match TRBD1. V lost 3 bases and J lost 7; bases outside the gene matches: 12. This CDR3 has 15 amino acids. Germline V gene lookup returns CDR1 SGHNT and CDR2 YYREEE (reference sequence).